These 8 T cell receptor beta chains originate from one sample sequenced in a study of cytotoxic CD8 clonotypes in ibrutinib-treated CLL. Produced via immunoSEQ multiplex PCR; TCRdb's table is partial and in-frame only. The sample holds tens of thousands of clones, 45% to 60% seen once. The sequences come from PBMCs, collected after 12 months of ibrutinib treatment. The receptors stem from a human donor with chronic lymphocytic leukemia.

J is TRBJ2-3 and V is TRBV5-1, with a weak D call TRBD1 (5 bases). V dropped 4 bases and J dropped 0 bases, with 18 bases sitting between them. Germline loops: CDR1 SGHRS, CDR2 YFSETQ. This CDR3 has 17 residues. The CDR3 is CASSADRGPLSTDTQYF. For the CDR3, the DNA is TGCGCCAGCAGCGCCGACAGAGGACCTCTTAGCACAGATACGCAGTATTTT.

The chain employs TRBV18 and TRBJ1-4, with 7 bases that match TRBD1. Trimming removed 4 bases from V and 5 bases from J; junction bases left unmatched: 7. CDR1 is KGHSH and CDR2 is LQKENI in the germline V gene. The CDR3 covers 15 residues. DNA for the CDR3: TGTGCCAGCTCACGGGCGGGGACAGACAATGAAAAACTGTTTTTT. Amino acid sequence: CASSRAGTDNEKLFF.

This clone appeared a single time. The chain recombines TRBV7-9 with TRBJ2-7; tentative D call: TRBD2 (5 bases). The V end was cut by 10 bases, the J end by 4 bases, with 17 bases between. CDR1 is SEHNR, CDR2 FQNEAQ, per germline (reference sequence). The CDR3 extends over 13 amino acids. The CDR3 DNA reads as TGTGCCATAGGGCGGACTGCTACTTACGAGCAGTACTTC. The encoded protein is CAIGRTATYEQYF.

The chain carries TRBV6-5 and TRBJ2-5, with TRBD2 matching 11 bases. The J segment lost 4 bases and the V segment lost 5 bases, leaving 3 bases of the junction unmatched. The CDR3 runs to 14 residues. CDR1 MNHEY and CDR2 SVGAGI come from the germline V gene. CDR3 coding DNA: TGTGCCAGCAGTAGACTAGCGGGACTAGAGACCCAGTACTTC. This gives the protein CASSRLAGLETQYF.

At least ten counts were recorded for this clone. The chain combines TRBV7-9 with TRBJ2-1, with D possibly matching TRBD2 (6 bases). V dropped 8 bases and J dropped 7 bases, with 15 bases sitting between them. CDR1 is SEHNR, CDR2 FQNEAQ, per germline (reference sequence). The CDR3 runs to 13 residues. In DNA form, the CDR3 reads TGTGCCAGCGTGCCCGGGAGCTCGAATGAGCAGTTCTTC. Residues: CASVPGSSNEQFF. The full variable domain, in which reference TRBV7-9 and TRBJ2-1 provide the parts outside the CDR3, is DTGVSQNPRHKITKRGQNVTFRCDPISEHNRLYWYRQTLGQGPEFLTYFQNEAQLEKSRLLSDRFSAERPKGSFSTLEIQRTEQGDSAMYLCASVPGSSNEQFFGPGTRLTVL.

The J gene is TRBJ1-1, the V gene TRBV10-3; tentative D call: TRBD1 (6 bases). The CDR3 covers 14 residues. CDR1 ENHRY and CDR2 SYGVKD come from the germline V gene. V lost 10 bases, J lost 0 bases, and 15 bases lay in between. CDR3 in DNA: TGTGCCACTGGGGACACAGCTATGAACACTGAAGCTTTCTTT. Its translation: CATGDTAMNTEAFF.

This chain's CDR3 is CASSLGAGRQFF. DNA for the CDR3: TGTGCCAGCAGCCTCGGGGCCGGAAGGCAGTTCTTC. V and J are TRBV5-8 and TRBJ2-1; the D call may be TRBD1 or TRBD2 (5 bases each). V gave up 4 bases and J gave up 12 bases, with 14 bases separating them. The CDR3 sequence is 12 residues long. The germline CDR1 and CDR2 sequences are SGHTS and YDEGEE.

There are a few counts of this clone. V and J are TRBV7-6 and TRBJ1-1; a possible D gene is TRBD1 (5 bases). Germline CDR1 reads SGHVS; CDR2 reads FNYEAQ. The CDR3 runs to 14 residues. The V and J ends lost 2 bases and 7 bases respectively, with 14 bases between them. DNA of the CDR3: TGTGCCAGCAGCTTATCAGGGTCCGGGGGTGAAGCTTTCTTT. This gives the protein CASSLSGSGGEAFF.